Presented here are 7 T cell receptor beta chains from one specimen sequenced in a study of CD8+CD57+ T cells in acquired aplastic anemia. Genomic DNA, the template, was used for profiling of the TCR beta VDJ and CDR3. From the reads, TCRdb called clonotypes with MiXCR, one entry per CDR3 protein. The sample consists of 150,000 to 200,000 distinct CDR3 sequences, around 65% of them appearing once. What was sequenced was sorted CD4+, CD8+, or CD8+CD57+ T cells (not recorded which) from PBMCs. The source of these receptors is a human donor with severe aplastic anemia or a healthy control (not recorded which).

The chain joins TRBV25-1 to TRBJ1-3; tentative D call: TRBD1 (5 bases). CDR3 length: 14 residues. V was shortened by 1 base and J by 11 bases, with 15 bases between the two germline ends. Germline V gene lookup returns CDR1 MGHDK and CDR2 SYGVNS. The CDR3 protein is CASSEWGTGIAIYF. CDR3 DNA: TGTGCCAGCAGTGAATGGGGGACCGGTATCGCCATATATTTT.

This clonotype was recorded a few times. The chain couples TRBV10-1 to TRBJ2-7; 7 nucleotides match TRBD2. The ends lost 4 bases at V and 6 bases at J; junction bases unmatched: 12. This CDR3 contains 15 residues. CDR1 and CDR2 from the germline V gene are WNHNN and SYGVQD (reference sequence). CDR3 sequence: CASSVGRASGSEQYF. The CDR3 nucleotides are TGCGCCAGCAGTGTTGGCAGGGCTAGCGGCTCCGAGCAGTACTTC.

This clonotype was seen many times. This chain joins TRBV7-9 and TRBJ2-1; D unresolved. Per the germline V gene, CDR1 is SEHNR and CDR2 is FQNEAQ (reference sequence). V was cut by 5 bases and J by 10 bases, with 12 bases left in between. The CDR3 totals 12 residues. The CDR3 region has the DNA TGTGCCAGCAGCCGTGACTGGAGAGAGCAGTTCTTC. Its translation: CASSRDWREQFF.

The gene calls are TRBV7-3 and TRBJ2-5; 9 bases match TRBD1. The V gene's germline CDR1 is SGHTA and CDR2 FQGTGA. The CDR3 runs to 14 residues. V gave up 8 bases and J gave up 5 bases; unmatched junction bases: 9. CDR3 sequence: CASRGTGQRETQYF. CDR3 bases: TGTGCCAGCCGAGGGACAGGGCAACGGGAGACCCAGTACTTC.

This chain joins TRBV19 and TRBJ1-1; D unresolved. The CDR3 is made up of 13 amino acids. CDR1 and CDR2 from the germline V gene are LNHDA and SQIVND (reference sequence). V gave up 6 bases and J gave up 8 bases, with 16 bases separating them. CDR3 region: CASSPDLEVEAFF. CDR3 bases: TGTGCCAGTAGCCCAGATCTGGAGGTGGAAGCTTTCTTT. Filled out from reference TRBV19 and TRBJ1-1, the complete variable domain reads DGGITQSPKYLFRKEGQNVTLSCEQNLNHDAMYWYRQDPGQGLRLIYYSQIVNDFQKGDIAEGYSVSREKKESFPLTVTSAQKNPTAFYLCASSPDLEVEAFFGQGTRLTVV.

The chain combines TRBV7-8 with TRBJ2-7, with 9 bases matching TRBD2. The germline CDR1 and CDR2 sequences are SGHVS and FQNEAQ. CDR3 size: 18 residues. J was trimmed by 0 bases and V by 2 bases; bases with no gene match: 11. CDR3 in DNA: TGTGCCAGCAGCTTAACCGCGGGGGGGGGATTAATCTCCTACGAGCAGTACTTC. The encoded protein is CASSLTAGGGLISYEQYF.

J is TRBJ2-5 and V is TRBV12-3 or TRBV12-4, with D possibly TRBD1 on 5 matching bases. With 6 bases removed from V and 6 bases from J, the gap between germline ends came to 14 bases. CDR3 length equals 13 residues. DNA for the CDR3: TGTGCCAGCAGAGGGGCTGCGGAGAAGACCCAGTACTTC. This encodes CASRGAAEKTQYF.